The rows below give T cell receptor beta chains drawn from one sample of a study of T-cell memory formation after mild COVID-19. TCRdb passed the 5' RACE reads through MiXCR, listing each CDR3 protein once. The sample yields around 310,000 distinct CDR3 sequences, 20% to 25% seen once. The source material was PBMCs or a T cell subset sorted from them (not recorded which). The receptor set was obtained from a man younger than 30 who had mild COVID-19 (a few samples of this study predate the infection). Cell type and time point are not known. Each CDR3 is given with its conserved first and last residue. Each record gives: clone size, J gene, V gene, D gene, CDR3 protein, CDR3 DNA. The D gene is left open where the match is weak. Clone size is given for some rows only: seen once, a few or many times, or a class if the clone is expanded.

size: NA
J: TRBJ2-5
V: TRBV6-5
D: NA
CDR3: CASRPLPGGQETQYF
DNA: TGTGCCAGCAGGCCGTTACCTGGGGGTCAAGAGACCCAGTACTTC

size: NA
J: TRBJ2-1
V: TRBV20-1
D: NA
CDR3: CSASIIDEQFF
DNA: TGCAGTGCTAGTATCATCGATGAGCAGTTCTTC

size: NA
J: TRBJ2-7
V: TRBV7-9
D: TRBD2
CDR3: CATRPSGGPYEQYF
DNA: TGTGCCACCCGCCCTAGCGGGGGGCCCTACGAGCAGTACTTC

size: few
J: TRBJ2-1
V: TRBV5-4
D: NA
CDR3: CASSLVAREQFF
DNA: TGTGCCAGCAGCTTGGTGGCTCGGGAGCAGTTCTTC

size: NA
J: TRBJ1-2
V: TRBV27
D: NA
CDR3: CASSLTGNWGGYTF
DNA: TGTGCCAGCAGCCTTACCGGGAACTGGGGTGGCTACACCTTC

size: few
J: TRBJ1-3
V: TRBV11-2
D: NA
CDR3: CASSSPRSGNTIYF
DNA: TGTGCCAGCAGTTCTCCACGCTCTGGAAACACCATATATTTT

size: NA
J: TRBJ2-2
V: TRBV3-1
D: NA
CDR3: CASSLDGVGANGELFF
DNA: TGTGCCAGCAGCCTCGATGGCGTGGGGGCTAACGGGGAGCTGTTTTTT

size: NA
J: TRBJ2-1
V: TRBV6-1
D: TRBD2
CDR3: CASRGLAGGNSNYNEQFF
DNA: TGTGCCAGCAGGGGACTAGCGGGGGGAAATAGTAACTACAATGAGCAGTTCTTC

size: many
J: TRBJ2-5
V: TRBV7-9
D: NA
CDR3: CASRQPTGKETQYF
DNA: TGTGCCAGCAGACAACCGACTGGAAAAGAGACCCAGTACTTC

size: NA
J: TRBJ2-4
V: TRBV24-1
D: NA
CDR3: CATSDEKNIQYF
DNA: TGTGCCACCAGTGACGAGAAGAACATTCAGTACTTC

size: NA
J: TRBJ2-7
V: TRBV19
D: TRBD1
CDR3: CASSRQGGPYEQYF
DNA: TGTGCCAGTAGCCGACAGGGTGGACCGTACGAGCAGTACTTC

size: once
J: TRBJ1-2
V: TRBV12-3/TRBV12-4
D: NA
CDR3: CASTTFVTGNYGYTF
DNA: TGTGCCAGCACCACCTTCGTGACAGGAAACTATGGCTACACCTTC

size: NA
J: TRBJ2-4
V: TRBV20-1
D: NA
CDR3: CSARDDIQYF
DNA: TGCAGTGCTAGAGATGACATTCAGTACTTC

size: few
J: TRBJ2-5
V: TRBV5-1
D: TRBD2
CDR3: CASAGGAQETQYF
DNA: TGCGCCAGCGCGGGGGGTGCCCAAGAGACCCAGTACTTC

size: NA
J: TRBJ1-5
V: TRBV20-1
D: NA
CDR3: CSALGQSNQPQHF
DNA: TGCAGTGCTTTAGGACAGTCCAATCAGCCCCAGCATTTT

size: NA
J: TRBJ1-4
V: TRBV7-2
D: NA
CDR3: CASSIKTGANEKLFF
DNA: TGTGCCAGCAGCATAAAGACAGGCGCGAATGAAAAACTGTTTTTT

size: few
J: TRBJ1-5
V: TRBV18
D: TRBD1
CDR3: CASSQGASGNQPQHF
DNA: TGTGCCAGCTCCCAGGGGGCCTCGGGCAATCAGCCCCAGCATTTT

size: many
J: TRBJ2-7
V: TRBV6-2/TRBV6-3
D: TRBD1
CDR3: CASSGGQVRYEQYF
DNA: TGTGCCAGCAGTGGCGGACAGGTCCGATACGAGCAGTACTTC

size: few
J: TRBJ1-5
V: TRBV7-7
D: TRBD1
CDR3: CASSLGGDWTGVIQPQHF
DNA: TGTGCTAGCAGCTTAGGGGGGGACTGGACAGGGGTTATCCAGCCCCAGCATTTT

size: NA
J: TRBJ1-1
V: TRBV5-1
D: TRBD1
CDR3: CASSSDRPTLGAFF
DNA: TGCGCCAGCAGCTCGGACAGGCCCACCCTCGGAGCTTTCTTT

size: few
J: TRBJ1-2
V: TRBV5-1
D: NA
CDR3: CASSLEGGRGYTF
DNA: TGCGCCAGCAGCTTGGAAGGGGGGCGAGGCTACACCTTC

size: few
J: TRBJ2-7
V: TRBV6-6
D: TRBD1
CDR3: CASTRTGAEYEQYF
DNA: TGTGCCAGCACCCGGACAGGCGCTGAATACGAGCAGTACTTC

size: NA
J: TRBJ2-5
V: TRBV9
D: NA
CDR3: CASSVTSREETQYF
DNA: TGTGCCAGCAGTGTCACTAGCCGAGAAGAGACCCAGTACTTC

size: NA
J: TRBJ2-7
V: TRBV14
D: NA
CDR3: CASSPRSGRNSYEQYF
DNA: TGTGCCAGCAGCCCCCGGAGCGGCAGAAACTCCTACGAGCAGTACTTC

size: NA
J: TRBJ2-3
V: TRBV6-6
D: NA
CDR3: CASSYSRPGSTDTQYF
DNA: TGTGCCAGCAGTTACTCGAGGCCGGGGAGCACAGATACGCAGTATTTT

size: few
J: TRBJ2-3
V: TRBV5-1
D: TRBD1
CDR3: CASSPGQGANTDTQYF
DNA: TGCGCCAGCAGCCCAGGACAGGGGGCAAACACAGATACGCAGTATTTT

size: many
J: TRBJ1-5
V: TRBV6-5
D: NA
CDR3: CASSYGSNQPQHF
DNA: TGTGCCAGCAGCTACGGTAGCAATCAGCCCCAGCATTTT

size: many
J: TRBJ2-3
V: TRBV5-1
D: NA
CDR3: CASSWNTDTQYF
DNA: TGCGCCAGCAGCTGGAACACAGATACGCAGTATTTT

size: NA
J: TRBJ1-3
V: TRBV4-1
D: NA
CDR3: CASSENRRPSSGNTIYF
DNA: TGCGCCAGCAGCGAGAACAGGAGACCAAGCTCTGGAAACACCATATATTTT

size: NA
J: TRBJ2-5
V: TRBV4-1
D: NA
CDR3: CASSQDRARATRQETQYF
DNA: TGCGCCAGCAGCCAAGATAGGGCGAGAGCAACCCGTCAAGAGACCCAGTACTTC

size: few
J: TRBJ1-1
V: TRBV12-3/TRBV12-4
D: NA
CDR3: CASSPPEGGTEAFF
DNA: TGTGCCAGCAGCCCTCCGGAGGGAGGGACTGAAGCTTTCTTT

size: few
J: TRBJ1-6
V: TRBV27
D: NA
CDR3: CASSSPPGAENSPLHF
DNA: TGTGCCAGCAGTTCCCCCCCGGGGGCGGAAAATTCACCCCTCCACTTT

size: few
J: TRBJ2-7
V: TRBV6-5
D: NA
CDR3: CASSSRNLYEQYF
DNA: TGTGCCAGCAGTTCCAGGAATCTCTACGAGCAGTACTTC

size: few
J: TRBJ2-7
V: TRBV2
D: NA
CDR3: CASSEGHYEQYF
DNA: TGTGCCAGCAGTGAGGGCCACTACGAGCAGTACTTC

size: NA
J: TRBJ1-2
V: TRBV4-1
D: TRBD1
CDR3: CASSQGQGANRGYTF
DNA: TGCGCCAGCAGCCAAGGACAGGGGGCGAATCGTGGCTACACCTTC

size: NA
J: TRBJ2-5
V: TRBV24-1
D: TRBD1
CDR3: CATSDHPATGRDQETQYF
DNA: TGTGCCACCAGTGACCATCCAGCGACAGGGCGTGATCAAGAGACCCAGTACTTC

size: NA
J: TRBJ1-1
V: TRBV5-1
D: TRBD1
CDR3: CASSWARQGRAFF
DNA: TGCGCCAGCAGCTGGGCCCGACAGGGGCGAGCTTTCTTT

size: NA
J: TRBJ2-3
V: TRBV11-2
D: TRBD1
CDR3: CASSLVPGQGQADTQYF
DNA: TGTGCCAGCAGCTTAGTCCCGGGACAGGGACAGGCAGATACGCAGTATTTT

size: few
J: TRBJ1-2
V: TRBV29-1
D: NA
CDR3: CSAGVSGGRGYTF
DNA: TGCAGCGCCGGAGTTAGCGGGGGCAGAGGCTACACCTTC

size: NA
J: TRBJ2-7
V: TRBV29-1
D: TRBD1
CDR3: CSVRKLGTGYEQYF
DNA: TGCAGCGTCCGAAAACTCGGGACAGGGTACGAGCAGTACTTC

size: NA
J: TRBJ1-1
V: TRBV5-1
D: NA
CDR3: CASSADYTEAFF
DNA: TGCGCCAGCAGCGCCGATTACACTGAAGCTTTCTTT

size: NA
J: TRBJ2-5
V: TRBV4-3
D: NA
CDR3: CASSPSSTRGKTQYF
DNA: TGCGCCAGCAGCCCCTCGAGTACTCGGGGGAAGACCCAGTACTTC

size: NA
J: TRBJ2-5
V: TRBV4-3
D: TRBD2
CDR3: CASSQEAGGQETQYF
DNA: TGCGCCAGCAGCCAAGAGGCGGGGGGCCAAGAGACCCAGTACTTC

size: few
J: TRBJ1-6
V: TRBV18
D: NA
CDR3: CASSPLGDSPLHF
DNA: TGTGCCAGCTCACCATTGGGGGATTCACCCCTCCACTTT

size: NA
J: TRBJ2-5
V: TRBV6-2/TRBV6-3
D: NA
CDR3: CASSYLGRETQYF
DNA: TGTGCCAGCAGTTACCTCGGGAGAGAGACCCAGTACTTC

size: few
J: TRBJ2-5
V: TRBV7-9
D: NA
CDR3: CASSLSTETQYF
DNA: TGTGCCAGCAGCTTAAGTACGGAGACCCAGTACTTC

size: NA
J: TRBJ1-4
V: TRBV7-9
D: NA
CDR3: CASSRRTGRLNEKLFF
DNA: TGTGCCAGCAGCCGACGGACGGGACGGCTTAATGAAAAACTGTTTTTT